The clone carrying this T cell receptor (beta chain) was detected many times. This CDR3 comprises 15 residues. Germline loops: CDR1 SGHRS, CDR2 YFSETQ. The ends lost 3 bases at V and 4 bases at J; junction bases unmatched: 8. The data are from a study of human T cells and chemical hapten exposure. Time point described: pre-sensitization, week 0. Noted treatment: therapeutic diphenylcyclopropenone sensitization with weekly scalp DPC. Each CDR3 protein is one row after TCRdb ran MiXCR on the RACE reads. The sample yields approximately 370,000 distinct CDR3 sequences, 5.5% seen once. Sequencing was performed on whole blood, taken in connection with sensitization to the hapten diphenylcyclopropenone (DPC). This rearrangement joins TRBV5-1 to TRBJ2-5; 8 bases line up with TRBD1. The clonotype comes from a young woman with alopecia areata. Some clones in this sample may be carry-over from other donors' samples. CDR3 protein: CASSSGQGLGETQYF. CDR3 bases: TGCGCCAGCAGCTCCGGACAGGGCCTGGGAGAGACCCAGTACTTC.